The 14 T cell receptor beta chains presented below share a single source sample, sequenced in a study of cytomegalovirus exposure and HLA in healthy donors. The PCR ran on 60 Vbeta and 13 Jbeta primers. The table came from immunoSEQ multiplex PCR; TCRdb's copy has only in-frame clones and leaves some out. The sample contains some 100,000 clones, 65% to 85% of which appear only once. Sequenced sample: PBMCs. These receptors all stem from a woman aged 40 to 50 in good health and CMV-seronegative.

V gene TRBV6-1 combines with J gene TRBJ2-1; no clear D. CDR1 MNHNS and CDR2 SASEGT come from the germline V gene. This CDR3 has 15 amino acids. V dropped 3 bases and J dropped 7 bases, with 16 bases sitting between them. The DNA for the CDR3 is TGTGCCAGCAGTGACCTACAGAGAGAATCAAATGAGCAGTTCTTC. This gives the protein CASSDLQRESNEQFF.

The chain has TRBV14 and TRBJ2-2, with TRBD2 matching 13 bases. Germline CDR1 is SGHDN and CDR2 is FVKESK. The J segment lost 1 base and the V segment lost 4 bases, leaving 9 bases of the junction unmatched. CDR3 size: 19 residues. CDR3 DNA: TGTGCCAGCAGCCCCCGAAGGACTAGCGGGGGCCTGAACACCGGGGAGCTGTTTTTT. Residues: CASSPRRTSGGLNTGELFF.

The V and J genes are TRBV5-5 and TRBJ2-5; D perhaps matches TRBD1 (5 bases). The V and J ends lost 0 bases and 2 bases respectively, with 8 bases between them. The CDR3 consists of 14 residues. Per germline, CDR1 SGHKS and CDR2 YYEKEE (reference sequence). For the CDR3, the DNA is TGTGCCAGCAGCTTGGTCCAGGGACAAGAGACCCAGTACTTC. Residues: CASSLVQGQETQYF.

The genes are TRBV4-1 and TRBJ2-3; possible D gene TRBD1, 6 bases. The CDR3 sequence is 15 residues long. Germline-derived CDR1 and CDR2 are MGHRA and YSYEKL. Trimming took 3 bases from V and 2 from J, leaving 12 bases between them. The CDR3 spells CASSHSTGLTDTQYF. The CDR3 DNA is TGCGCCAGCAGCCACTCTACAGGGCTCACAGATACGCAGTATTTT.

This sequence joins TRBV19 and TRBJ1-1, with a weak D call TRBD1 (6 bases). CDR1 is LNHDA, CDR2 SQIVND, per germline (reference sequence). Trimming removed 6 bases at V and 3 bases at J, with 14 bases between. The CDR3 is 14 amino acids. The CDR3 DNA is TGTGCCAGTAGAGAACCCACAGGGTACACTGAAGCTTTCTTT. This encodes CASREPTGYTEAFF.

The V call is TRBV5-3, the J call TRBJ1-4; no definite D call. TRBV5-3 is an open reading frame, and its role is uncertain. The V gene lost 6 bases and the J gene lost 3 bases, with 12 bases spanning the gap. The CDR3 has 14 amino acids. CDR3 DNA sequence: TGTGCCAGAAATCCTGAGAGGGCTAATGAAAAACTGTTTTTT. The encoded protein is CARNPERANEKLFF.

This clone was picked up a small number of times. The rearrangement links TRBV6-5 to TRBJ1-6, with D unresolved. Trimming took 0 bases from V and 6 from J, leaving 9 bases between them. The CDR3 is 15 residues long. CDR1 is MNHEY, CDR2 SVGAGI, per germline. The CDR3 sequence is CASSYSRERNSPLHF. The CDR3 nucleotides are TGTGCCAGCAGTTACTCGAGAGAACGTAATTCACCCCTCCACTTT.

The chain is built from TRBV9 and TRBJ2-3, with 7 bases matching TRBD2. The CDR3 sequence is 15 residues long. Germline trimming cut 3 bases from V and 4 bases from J; bases unmatched to any gene: 8. Germline loops: CDR1 SGDLS, CDR2 YYNGEE. The CDR3 loop is CASSERLAQPDTQYF. CDR3 DNA: TGTGCCAGCAGCGAAAGACTAGCTCAACCAGATACGCAGTATTTT.

In its sample, this clone was seen a few times. The V gene is TRBV11-1, the J gene TRBJ1-5, with D unclear. V lost 4 bases and J 4 bases, leaving 8 bases between the germline ends. This CDR3 comprises 13 residues. Germline assignment: CDR1 SGHAT and CDR2 FQDESV (reference sequence). The DNA of the CDR3 is TGTGCCAGCAGCTCCGAGGGTAATCAGCCCCAGCATTTT. Its protein is CASSSEGNQPQHF.

The genes are TRBV6-1 and TRBJ1-2; possible D gene TRBD1, 6 bases. V gave up 3 bases and J gave up 7 bases, with 21 bases separating them. The germline V gene encodes CDR1 MNHNS and CDR2 SASEGT. The CDR3 covers 16 residues. The CDR3 loop reads CASSEAQGFGYGGYTF. CDR3 sequence (DNA): TGTGCCAGCAGTGAGGCTCAGGGGTTCGGTTATGGTGGCTACACCTTC.

This clone was picked up a small number of times. The chain couples TRBV23-1 to TRBJ2-1; TRBD2 aligns across 7 bases. TRBV23-1 qualifies as an ORF whose function is uncertain. This CDR3 contains 16 residues. V shed 8 bases, J shed 4 bases, and the junction held 14 bases outside the gene matches. The CDR3 is CASPQGRLAVYNEQFF. The CDR3 coding sequence is TGCGCCAGCCCCCAAGGGCGACTAGCCGTTTACAATGAGCAGTTCTTC.

The chain has TRBV27 and TRBJ2-5, with a possible D match to TRBD1 (6 bases). With 4 bases removed from V and 5 bases from J, the gap between germline ends came to 14 bases. CDR3 size: 14 residues. Germline-derived CDR1 and CDR2 are MNHEY and SMNVEV (reference sequence). The CDR3 reads CASSSNQGRETQYF. Here the CDR3 DNA reads TGTGCCAGCAGTTCGAACCAGGGGCGGGAGACCCAGTACTTC.

The V call is TRBV7-9, the J call TRBJ2-1; D perhaps matches TRBD2 (6 bases). There are 18 residues in the CDR3. Germline CDR1 reads SEHNR; CDR2 reads FQNEAQ (reference sequence). V lost 0 bases to trimming and J lost 2 bases, with 17 bases between them. The CDR3 nucleotides are TGTGCCAGCAGCTTAGCGCGGGACTCCCAAAGGGCCTACAATGAGCAGTTCTTC. It encodes CASSLARDSQRAYNEQFF.

This chain connects TRBV29-1 to TRBJ2-5; TRBD1 might be the D (6 bases). V dropped 4 bases and J dropped 2 bases, with 8 bases sitting between them. CDR1 is SQVTM, CDR2 ANQGSEA, per germline. The CDR3 consists of 12 residues. For the CDR3, the DNA is TGCAGCGTTGCCGGGACACAAGAGACCCAGTACTTC. Translation: CSVAGTQETQYF.